A single sample gave rise to the 5 T cell receptor beta chains below, sequenced in a study of cytomegalovirus exposure and HLA in healthy donors. Sequencing was performed with immunoSEQ multiplex PCR; in TCRdb, only in-frame clones are kept and a portion is missing. The sample records 250,000 or so clones, approximately 90% being singletons. Source material: PBMCs. The receptors here all came from a man aged 18-30 years in good health and CMV-seronegative.

In its sample, this clone was seen a few times. The rearrangement joins TRBV30 to TRBJ1-6; no clear D. Trimming shortened V by 0 bases and J by 8 bases, and 2 bases separated the two germline ends. The V gene's germline CDR1 is GTSNPN and CDR2 SVGIG (reference sequence). The CDR3 contains 11 residues. The CDR3 region has the DNA TGTGCCTGGAGTGTCGATTCACCCCTCCACTTT. It yields the protein CAWSVDSPLHF. Variable domain in full (rest from reference TRBV30 and TRBJ1-6): SQTIHQWPATLVQPVGSPLSLECTVEGTSNPNLYWYRQAAGRGLQLLFYSVGIGQISSEVPQNLSASRPQDRQFILSSKKLLLSDSGFYLCAWSVDSPLHFGNGTRLTVT.

This sequence joins TRBV29-1 and TRBJ1-1, with D tentatively TRBD1 (5 bases). Germline V gene lookup returns CDR1 SQVTM and CDR2 ANQGSEA. CDR3 length: 13 amino acids. With 1 base removed from V and 4 bases from J, the gap between germline ends came to 10 bases. The CDR3 loop reads CSVEGGGSTEAFF. The CDR3 DNA is TGCAGCGTTGAAGGTGGGGGGAGCACTGAAGCTTTCTTT.

Remarks on this clone: Germline and junction disagree at one end, which may indicate a read error. The chain links TRBV9 to TRBJ2-5; 7 bases are a match to TRBD2. Per the germline V gene, CDR1 is SGDLS and CDR2 is YYNGEE. This CDR3 spans 15 amino acids. The CDR3 region is CASSASGGWAETQYF. The CDR3 DNA reads TGTGCCAGCAGCGCCTCGGGAGGCTGGGCGGAGACCCAATACTTC.

This sequence joins TRBV9 and TRBJ1-4; D may be TRBD1 (6 bases). Germline V gene data show CDR1 as SGDLS and CDR2 as YYNGEE. The CDR3 consists of 15 residues. V was cut by 3 bases and J by 1 base, with 10 bases left in between. CDR3 residues: CASSATGITNEKLFF. The CDR3 region has the DNA TGTGCCAGCAGCGCCACAGGGATAACTAATGAAAAACTGTTTTTT.

This clone was recorded once. The rearrangement links TRBV28 to TRBJ2-2; 8 nucleotides line up with TRBD1. The CDR3 is 13 residues long. Germline CDR1 and CDR2: MDHEN and SYDVKM. After removal of 4 bases from V and 7 bases from J, the junction contained 2 bases not matched to a gene. The CDR3 sequence is CASSSGTGGELFF. The DNA for the CDR3 is TGTGCCAGCAGTTCCGGGACAGGCGGGGAGCTGTTTTTT.